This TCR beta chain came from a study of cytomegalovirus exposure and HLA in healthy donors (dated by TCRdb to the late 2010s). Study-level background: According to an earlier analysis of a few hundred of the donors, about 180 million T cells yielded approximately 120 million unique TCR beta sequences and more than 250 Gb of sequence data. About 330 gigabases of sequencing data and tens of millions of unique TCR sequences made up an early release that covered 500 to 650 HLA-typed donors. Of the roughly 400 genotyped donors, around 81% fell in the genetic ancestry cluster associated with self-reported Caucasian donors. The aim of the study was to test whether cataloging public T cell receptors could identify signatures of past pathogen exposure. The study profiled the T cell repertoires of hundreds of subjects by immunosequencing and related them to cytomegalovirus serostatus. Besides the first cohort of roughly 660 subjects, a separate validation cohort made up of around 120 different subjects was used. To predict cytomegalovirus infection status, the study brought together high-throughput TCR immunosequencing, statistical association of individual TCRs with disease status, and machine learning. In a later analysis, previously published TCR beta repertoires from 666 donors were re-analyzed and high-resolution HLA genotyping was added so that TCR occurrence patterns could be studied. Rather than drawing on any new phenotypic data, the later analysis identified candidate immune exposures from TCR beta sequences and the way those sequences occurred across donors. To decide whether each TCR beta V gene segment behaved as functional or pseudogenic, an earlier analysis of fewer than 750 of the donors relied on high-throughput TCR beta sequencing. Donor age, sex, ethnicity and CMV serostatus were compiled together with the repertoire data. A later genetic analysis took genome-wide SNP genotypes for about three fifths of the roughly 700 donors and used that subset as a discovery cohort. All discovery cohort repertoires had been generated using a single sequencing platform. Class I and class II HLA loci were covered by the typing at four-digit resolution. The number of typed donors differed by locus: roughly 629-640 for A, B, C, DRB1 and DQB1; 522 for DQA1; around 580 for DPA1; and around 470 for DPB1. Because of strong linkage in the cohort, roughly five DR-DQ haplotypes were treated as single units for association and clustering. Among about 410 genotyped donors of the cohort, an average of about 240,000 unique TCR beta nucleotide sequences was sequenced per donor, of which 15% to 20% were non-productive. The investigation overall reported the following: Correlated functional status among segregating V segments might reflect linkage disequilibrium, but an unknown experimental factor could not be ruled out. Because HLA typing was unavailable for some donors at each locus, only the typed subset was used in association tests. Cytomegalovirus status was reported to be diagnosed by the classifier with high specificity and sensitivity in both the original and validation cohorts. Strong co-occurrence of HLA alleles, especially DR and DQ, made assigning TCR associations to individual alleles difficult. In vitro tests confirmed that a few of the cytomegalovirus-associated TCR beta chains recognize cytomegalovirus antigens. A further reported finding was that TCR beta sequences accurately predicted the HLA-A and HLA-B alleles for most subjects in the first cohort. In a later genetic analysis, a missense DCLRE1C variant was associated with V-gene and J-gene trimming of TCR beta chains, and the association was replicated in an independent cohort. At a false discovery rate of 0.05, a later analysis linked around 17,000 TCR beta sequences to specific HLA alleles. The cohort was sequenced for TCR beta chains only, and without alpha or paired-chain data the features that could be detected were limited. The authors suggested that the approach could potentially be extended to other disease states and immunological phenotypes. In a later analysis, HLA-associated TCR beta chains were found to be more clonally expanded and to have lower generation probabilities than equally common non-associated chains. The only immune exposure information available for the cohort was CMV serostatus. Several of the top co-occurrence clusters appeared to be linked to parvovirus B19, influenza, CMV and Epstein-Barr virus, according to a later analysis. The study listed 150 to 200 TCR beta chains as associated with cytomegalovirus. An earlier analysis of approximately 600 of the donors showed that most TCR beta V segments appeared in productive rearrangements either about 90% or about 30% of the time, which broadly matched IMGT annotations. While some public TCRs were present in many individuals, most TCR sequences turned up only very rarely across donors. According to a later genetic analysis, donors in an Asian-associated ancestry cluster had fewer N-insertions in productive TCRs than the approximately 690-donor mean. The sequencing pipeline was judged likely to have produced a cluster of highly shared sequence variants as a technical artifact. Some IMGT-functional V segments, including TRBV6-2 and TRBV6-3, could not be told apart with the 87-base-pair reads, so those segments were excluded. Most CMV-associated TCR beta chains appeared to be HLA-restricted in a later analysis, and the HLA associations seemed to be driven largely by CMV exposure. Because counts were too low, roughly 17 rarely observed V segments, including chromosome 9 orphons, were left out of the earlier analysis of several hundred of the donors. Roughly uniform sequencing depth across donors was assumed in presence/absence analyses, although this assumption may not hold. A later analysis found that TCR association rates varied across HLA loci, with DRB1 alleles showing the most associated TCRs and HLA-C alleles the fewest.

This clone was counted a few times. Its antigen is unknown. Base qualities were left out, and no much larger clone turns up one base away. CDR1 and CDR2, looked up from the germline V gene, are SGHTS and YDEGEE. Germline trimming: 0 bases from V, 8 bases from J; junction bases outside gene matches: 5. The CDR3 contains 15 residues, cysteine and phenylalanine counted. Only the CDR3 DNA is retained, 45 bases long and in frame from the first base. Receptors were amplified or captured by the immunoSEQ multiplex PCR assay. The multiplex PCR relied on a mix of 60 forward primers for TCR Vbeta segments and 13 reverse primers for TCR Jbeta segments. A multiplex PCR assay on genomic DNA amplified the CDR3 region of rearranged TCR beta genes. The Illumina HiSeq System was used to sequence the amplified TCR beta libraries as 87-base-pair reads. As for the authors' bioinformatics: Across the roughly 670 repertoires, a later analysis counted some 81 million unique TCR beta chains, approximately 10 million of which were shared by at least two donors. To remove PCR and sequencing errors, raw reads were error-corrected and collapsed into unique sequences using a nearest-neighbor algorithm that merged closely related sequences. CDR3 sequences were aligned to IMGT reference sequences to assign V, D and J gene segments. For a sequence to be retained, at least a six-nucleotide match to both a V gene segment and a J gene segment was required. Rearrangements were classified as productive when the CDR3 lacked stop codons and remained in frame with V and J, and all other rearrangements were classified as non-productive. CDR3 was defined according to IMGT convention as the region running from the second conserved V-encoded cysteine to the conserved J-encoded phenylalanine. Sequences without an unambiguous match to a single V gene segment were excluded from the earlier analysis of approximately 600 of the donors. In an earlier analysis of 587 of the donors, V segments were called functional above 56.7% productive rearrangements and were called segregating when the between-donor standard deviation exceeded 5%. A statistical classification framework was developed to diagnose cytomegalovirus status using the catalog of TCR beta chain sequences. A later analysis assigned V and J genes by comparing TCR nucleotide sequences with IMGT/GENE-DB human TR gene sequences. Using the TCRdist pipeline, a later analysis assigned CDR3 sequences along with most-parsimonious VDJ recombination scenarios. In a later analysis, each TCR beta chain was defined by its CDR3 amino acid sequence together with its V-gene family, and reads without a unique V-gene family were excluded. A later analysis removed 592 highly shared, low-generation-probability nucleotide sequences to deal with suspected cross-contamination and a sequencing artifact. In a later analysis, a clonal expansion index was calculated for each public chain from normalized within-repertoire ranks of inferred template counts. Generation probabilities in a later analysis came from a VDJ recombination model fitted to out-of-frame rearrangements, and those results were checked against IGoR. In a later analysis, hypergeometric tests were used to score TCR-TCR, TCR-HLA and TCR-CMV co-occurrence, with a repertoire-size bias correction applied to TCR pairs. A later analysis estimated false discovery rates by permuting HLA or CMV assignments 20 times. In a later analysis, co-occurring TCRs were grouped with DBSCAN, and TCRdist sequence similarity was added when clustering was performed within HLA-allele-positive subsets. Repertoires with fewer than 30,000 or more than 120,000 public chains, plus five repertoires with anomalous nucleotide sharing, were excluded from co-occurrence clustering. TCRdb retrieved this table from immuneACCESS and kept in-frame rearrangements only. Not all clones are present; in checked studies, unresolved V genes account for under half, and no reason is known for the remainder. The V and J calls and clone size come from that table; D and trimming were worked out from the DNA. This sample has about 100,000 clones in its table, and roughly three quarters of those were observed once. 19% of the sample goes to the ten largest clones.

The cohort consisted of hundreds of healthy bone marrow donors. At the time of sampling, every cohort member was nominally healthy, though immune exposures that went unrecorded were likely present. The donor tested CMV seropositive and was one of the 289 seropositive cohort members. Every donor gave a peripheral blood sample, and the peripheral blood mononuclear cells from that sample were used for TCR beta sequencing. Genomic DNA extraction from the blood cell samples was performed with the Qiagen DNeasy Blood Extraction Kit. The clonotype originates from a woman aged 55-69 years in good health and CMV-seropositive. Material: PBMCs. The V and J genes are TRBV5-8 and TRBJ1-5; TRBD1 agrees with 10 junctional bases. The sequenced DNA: TGTGCCAGCAGCTTGGAAGGACAGGGGGGTAAGCCCCAGCATTTT. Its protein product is CASSLEGQGGKPQHF.